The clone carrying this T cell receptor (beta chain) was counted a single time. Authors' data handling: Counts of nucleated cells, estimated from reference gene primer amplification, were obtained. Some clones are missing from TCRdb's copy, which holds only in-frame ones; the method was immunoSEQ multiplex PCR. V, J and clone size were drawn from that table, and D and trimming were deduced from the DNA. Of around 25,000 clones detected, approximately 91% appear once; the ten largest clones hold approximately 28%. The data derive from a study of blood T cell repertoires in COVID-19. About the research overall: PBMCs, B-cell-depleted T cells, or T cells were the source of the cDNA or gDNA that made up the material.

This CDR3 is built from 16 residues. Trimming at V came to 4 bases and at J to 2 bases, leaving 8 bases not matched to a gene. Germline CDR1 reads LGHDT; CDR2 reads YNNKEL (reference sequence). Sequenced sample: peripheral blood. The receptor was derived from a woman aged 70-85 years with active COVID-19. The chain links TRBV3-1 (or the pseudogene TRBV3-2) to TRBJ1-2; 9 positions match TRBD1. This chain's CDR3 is CASSRIGTGFNYGYTF. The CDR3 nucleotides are TGTGCCAGCAGCCGGATCGGGACAGGGTTCAACTATGGCTACACCTTC.